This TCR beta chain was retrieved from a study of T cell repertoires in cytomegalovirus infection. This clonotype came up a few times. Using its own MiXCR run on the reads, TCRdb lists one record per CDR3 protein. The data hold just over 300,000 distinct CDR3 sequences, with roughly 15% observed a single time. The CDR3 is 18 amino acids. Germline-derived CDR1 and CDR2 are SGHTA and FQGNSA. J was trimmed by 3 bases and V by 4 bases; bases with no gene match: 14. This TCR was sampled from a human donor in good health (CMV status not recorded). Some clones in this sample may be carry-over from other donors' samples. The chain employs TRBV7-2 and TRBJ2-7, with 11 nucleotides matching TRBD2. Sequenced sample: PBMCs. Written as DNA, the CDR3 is TGTGCCAGCAGCTCCCCCTTTGGTAGCGGGGGGGCGAACTACGAGCAGTACTTC. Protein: CASSSPFGSGGANYEQYF.